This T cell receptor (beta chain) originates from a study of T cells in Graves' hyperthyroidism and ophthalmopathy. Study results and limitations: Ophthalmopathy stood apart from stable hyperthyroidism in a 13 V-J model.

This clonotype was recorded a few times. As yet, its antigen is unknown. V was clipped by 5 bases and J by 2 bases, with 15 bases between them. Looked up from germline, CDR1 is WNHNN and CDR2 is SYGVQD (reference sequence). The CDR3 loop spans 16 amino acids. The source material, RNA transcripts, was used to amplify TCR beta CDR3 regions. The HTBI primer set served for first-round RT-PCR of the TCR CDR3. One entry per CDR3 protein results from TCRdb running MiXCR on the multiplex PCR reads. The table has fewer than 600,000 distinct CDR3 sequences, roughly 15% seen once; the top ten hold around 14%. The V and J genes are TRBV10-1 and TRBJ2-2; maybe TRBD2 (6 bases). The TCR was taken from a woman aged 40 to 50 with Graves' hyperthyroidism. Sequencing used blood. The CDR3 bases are TGCGCCAGCAGTCCTCTGGAGGGGCGCAACACCGGGGAGCTGTTTTTT. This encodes CASSPLEGRNTGELFF.